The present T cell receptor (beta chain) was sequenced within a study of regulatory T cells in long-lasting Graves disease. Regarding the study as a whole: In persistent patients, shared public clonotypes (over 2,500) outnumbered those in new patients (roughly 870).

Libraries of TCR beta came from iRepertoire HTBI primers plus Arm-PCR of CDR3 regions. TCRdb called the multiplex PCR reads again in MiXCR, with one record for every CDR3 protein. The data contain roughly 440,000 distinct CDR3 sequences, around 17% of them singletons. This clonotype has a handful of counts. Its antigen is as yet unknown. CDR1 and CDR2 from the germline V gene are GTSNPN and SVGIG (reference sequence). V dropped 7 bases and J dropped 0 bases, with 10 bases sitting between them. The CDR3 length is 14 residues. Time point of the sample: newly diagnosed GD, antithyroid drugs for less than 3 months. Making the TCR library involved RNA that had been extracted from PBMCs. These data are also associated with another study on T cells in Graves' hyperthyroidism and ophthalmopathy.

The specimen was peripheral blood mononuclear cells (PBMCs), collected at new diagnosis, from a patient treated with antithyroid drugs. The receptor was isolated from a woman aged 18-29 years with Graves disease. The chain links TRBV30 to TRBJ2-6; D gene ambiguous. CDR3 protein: CASPRVSGANVLTF. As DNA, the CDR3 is TGTGCCTCACCACGGGTCTCTGGGGCCAACGTCCTGACTTTC. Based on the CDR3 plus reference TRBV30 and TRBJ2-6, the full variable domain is SQTIHQWPATLVQPVGSPLSLECTVEGTSNPNLYWYRQAAGRGLQLLFYSVGIGQISSEVPQNLSASRPQDRQFILSSKKLLLSDSGFYLCASPRVSGANVLTFGAGSRLTVL.